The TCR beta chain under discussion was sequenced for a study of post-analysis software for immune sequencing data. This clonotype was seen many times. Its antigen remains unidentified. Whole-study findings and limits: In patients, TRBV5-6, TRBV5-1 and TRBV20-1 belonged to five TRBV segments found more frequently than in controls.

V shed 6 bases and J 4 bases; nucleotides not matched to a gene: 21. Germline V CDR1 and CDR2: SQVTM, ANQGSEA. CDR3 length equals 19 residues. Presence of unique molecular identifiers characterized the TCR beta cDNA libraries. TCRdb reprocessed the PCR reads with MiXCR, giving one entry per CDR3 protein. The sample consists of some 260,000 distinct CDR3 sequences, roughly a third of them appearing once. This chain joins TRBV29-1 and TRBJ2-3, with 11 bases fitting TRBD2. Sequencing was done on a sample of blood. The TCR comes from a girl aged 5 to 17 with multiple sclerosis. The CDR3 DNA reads TGCAGCGTATTTTTGCCCACCACTCATAGCGGGAGGGATTCAGATACGCAGTATTTT. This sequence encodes CSVFLPTTHSGRDSDTQYF.